The 22 T cell receptor beta chains presented below share a single source sample, sequenced in a study of PD-1 blockade in mismatch repair-deficient tumors. Produced via immunoSEQ multiplex PCR; TCRdb's table is partial and in-frame only. Of roughly 120,000 clones in the sample, 65% to 80% were seen once. Sequenced material: peripheral blood, taken 60 to 65 weeks after starting pembrolizumab. The receptors here all came from an adult with mismatch repair-deficient cancer.

V gene TRBV5-1 combines with J gene TRBJ2-7; D is unresolved. The length of the CDR3 is 18 residues. Germline CDR1 and CDR2: SGHRS and YFSETQ. V lost 6 bases, J lost 5 bases, and 30 bases lay in between. The CDR3 loop reads CASNIVYMGRSRRNEQYF. The CDR3 DNA reads as TGCGCCAGCAACATTGTGTACATGGGAAGATCGCGTCGTAACGAGCAGTACTTC.

The J gene is TRBJ2-1, the V gene TRBV5-4, with TRBD1 matching over 7 bases. The CDR3 is 18 amino acids. The ends lost 3 bases at V and 2 bases at J; junction bases unmatched: 14. Germline values: CDR1 SGHNT, CDR2 YYREEE (reference sequence). In DNA form, the CDR3 reads TGTGCCAGCAGCTCTACCTACAGGGGCACCAGAACCTACAATGAGCAGTTCTTC. Amino acid sequence: CASSSTYRGTRTYNEQFF.

The CDR3 DNA is TGTGCCAGCAGCTTAGCTTTATTAGCGGGGTACAATGAGCAGTTCTTC. Protein: CASSLALLAGYNEQFF. The genes are TRBV7-8 and TRBJ2-1, with 8 bases that match TRBD2. The CDR3 has 16 amino acids. Per the germline V gene, CDR1 is SGHVS and CDR2 is FQNEAQ. V dropped 0 bases and J dropped 4; count of bases not matched to a gene: 5.

The chain has TRBV19 and TRBJ2-1; D is ambiguous. Trimming left V 7 bases short and J 2 bases short, with 12 bases between. The CDR3 runs 14 residues. From germline, CDR1 is LNHDA and CDR2 SQIVND (reference sequence). Here the CDR3 reads CASTPTAPYNEQFF. In nucleotides, the CDR3 is TGTGCCAGTACCCCCACCGCCCCCTACAATGAGCAGTTCTTC.

In nucleotides, the CDR3 is TGTGCCAGCAGTTCAGACGGTTCCTCTGGGGCCAACGTCCTGACTTTC. It translates to CASSSDGSSGANVLTF. This chain joins TRBV6-5 and TRBJ2-6, with D hard to call. V shed 4 bases and J shed 0 bases, with 10 bases lying between them. CDR3 length: 16 residues. The germline V gene has CDR1 MNHEY and CDR2 SVGAGI.

This clone was counted a few times. The chain recombines TRBV4-1 with TRBJ2-7; TRBD1 might be the D (6 bases). In germline, CDR1 is MGHRA, CDR2 YSYEKL. V dropped 2 bases and J dropped 2 bases, with 7 bases sitting between them. This CDR3 spans 13 amino acids. Written as DNA, the CDR3 is TGCGCCAGCAGCCAACGGACAGCCTACGAGCAGTACTTC. Protein product: CASSQRTAYEQYF.

This clone was recorded many times. The gene calls are TRBV10-1 and TRBJ2-1, with TRBD1 as a possible D gene (5 bases). CDR1 and CDR2 (germline): WNHNN, SYGVQD (reference sequence). Trimming took off 9 bases at V and 0 bases at J, with 15 bases between the two ends. The CDR3 is made up of 15 amino acids. Here the CDR3 DNA reads TGCGCCAGGACCGACAGAACCTGCTCCTACAATGAGCAGTTCTTC. This encodes CARTDRTCSYNEQFF.

The DNA for the CDR3 is TGTGCCAGCAGCCCCCTGCCGGAGACCTACAATGAGCAGTTCTTC. This codes for CASSPLPETYNEQFF. This rearrangement joins TRBV7-9 to TRBJ2-1; D ambiguous. V lost 5 bases and J lost 2, with 13 bases in between. The CDR3 is 15 amino acids. Germline assignment: CDR1 SEHNR and CDR2 FQNEAQ (reference sequence). Combining the CDR3 with reference TRBV7-9 and TRBJ2-1 gives the whole variable domain DTGVSQNPRHKITKRGQNVTFRCDPISEHNRLYWYRQTLGQGPEFLTYFQNEAQLEKSRLLSDRFSAERPKGSFSTLEIQRTEQGDSAMYLCASSPLPETYNEQFFGPGTRLTVL.

The gene calls are TRBV19 and TRBJ2-5; 9 bases align to TRBD1. Germline V CDR1 and CDR2: LNHDA, SQIVND (reference sequence). CDR3 length: 15 residues. The junction had 10 bases not matched to a gene; V was cut back by 6 bases and J by 5 bases. For the CDR3, the DNA is TGTGCCAGTAGGGAAACCGGACAGGGGCCGGAGACCCAGTACTTC. It specifies CASRETGQGPETQYF.

The chain combines TRBV27 with TRBJ1-1, with TRBD1 as a possible D gene (5 bases). CDR1 is MNHEY and CDR2 is SMNVEV in the germline V gene (reference sequence). V gave up 5 bases and J gave up 4 bases, with 11 bases separating them. The CDR3 sequence is 13 residues long. For the CDR3, the DNA is TGTGCCAGCAGTCCCAGGGTGCTCACTGAAGCTTTCTTT. This codes for CASSPRVLTEAFF.

The V and J genes are TRBV5-1 and TRBJ2-7; possible D gene TRBD2, 5 bases. The CDR3 loop spans 16 amino acids. Germline V CDR1 and CDR2: SGHRS, YFSETQ. Trimming took 0 bases from V and 2 from J, leaving 15 bases between them. In DNA form, the CDR3 reads TGCGCCAGCAGCTTGGTAATCGGGCTAGCTACCTACGAGCAGTACTTC. It yields the protein CASSLVIGLATYEQYF.

This rearrangement joins TRBV6-5 to TRBJ2-7; no clear D gene. The V end was cut by 2 bases, the J end by 0 bases, with 8 bases between. Per germline, CDR1 MNHEY and CDR2 SVGAGI. The CDR3 is 14 residues long. CDR3 sequence reads: CASSYQRSSYEQYF. In DNA, the CDR3 is TGTGCCAGCAGTTACCAGAGGAGCTCCTACGAGCAGTACTTC.

V and J are TRBV6-5 and TRBJ2-3; D remains ambiguous. The V and J ends lost 2 bases and 5 bases respectively, with 8 bases between them. Germline CDR1 and CDR2: MNHEY and SVGAGI. The CDR3 extends over 13 amino acids. For the CDR3, the DNA is TGTGCCAGCAGTTACGGACGAGGAGATACGCAGTATTTT. It encodes CASSYGRGDTQYF.

This clone was counted only a few times. This chain connects TRBV10-3 to TRBJ1-5; unclear D gene. The CDR3 has 14 residues. V was cut by 3 bases and J by 1 base, with 7 bases left in between. The germline gives CDR1 ENHRY, CDR2 SYGVKD. DNA of the CDR3: TGTGCCATCAGTGAAGGAGCAAGCAATCAGCCCCAGCATTTT. It is translated as CAISEGASNQPQHF.

This chain uses TRBV29-1 with TRBJ2-7, with 8 bases that match TRBD2. J lost 6 bases, V lost 3 bases, and 10 bases had no gene match. Germline V CDR1 and CDR2: SQVTM, ANQGSEA. CDR3 size: 14 residues. The CDR3 loop is CSVEVAGKSPEQYF. CDR3 sequence (DNA): TGCAGCGTTGAGGTAGCGGGAAAGTCCCCCGAGCAGTACTTC.

The sample holds a few counts of this clone. The rearrangement links TRBV2 to TRBJ2-1, with a possible D match to TRBD1 (6 bases). This CDR3 region has 15 residues. Trimming pared 2 bases from V and 8 bases from J, leaving 16 bases between. Looked up from germline, CDR1 is SNHLY and CDR2 is FYNNEI. The CDR3 here is CASSEIWQGKYEQFF. CDR3 nucleotide sequence: TGTGCCAGCAGTGAAATCTGGCAGGGGAAGTATGAGCAGTTCTTC.

This clone has only a few counts. The chain uses TRBV27 and TRBJ2-1; 9 bases line up with TRBD2. Germline V lookup: CDR1 MNHEY, CDR2 SMNVEV (reference sequence). The CDR3 covers 15 residues. J lost 6 bases, V lost 1 base, and 4 bases had no gene match. CDR3 amino acids: CASSLYGGRVNEQFF. For the CDR3, the DNA is TGTGCCAGCAGTTTATATGGCGGGAGGGTCAATGAGCAGTTCTTC.

The chain joins TRBV9 to TRBJ2-7; 14 nucleotides align to TRBD2. After removal of 3 bases from V and 3 bases from J, the junction contained 2 bases not matched to a gene. The CDR3 consists of 15 residues. Germline assignment: CDR1 SGDLS and CDR2 YYNGEE. CDR3 nucleotide sequence: TGTGCCAGCAGCGGGGGGACTAGCGGGAGCTACGAGCAGTACTTC. Encoded protein: CASSGGTSGSYEQYF.

The rearrangement uses TRBV7-2 and TRBJ2-2; TRBD2 is a possible D gene (6 bases). Germline V lookup: CDR1 SGHTA, CDR2 FQGNSA. This CDR3 contains 16 residues. Trimming removed 1 base at V and 4 bases at J, with 13 bases between. The CDR3 DNA reads as TGTGCCAGCAGCTTAGTCGGGGGACCAGGCACCGGGGAGCTGTTTTTT. Translation gives CASSLVGGPGTGELFF.

The genes are TRBV27 and TRBJ1-1, with TRBD1 as a possible D gene (5 bases). The CDR3 totals 13 residues. Germline assignment: CDR1 MNHEY and CDR2 SMNVEV (reference sequence). Trimming stripped 10 bases from V and 2 bases from J, with 14 bases between. CDR3 sequence reads: CATGGVRNTEAFF. CDR3 bases: TGTGCCACCGGGGGAGTGAGAAACACTGAAGCTTTCTTT.

The chain combines TRBV6-5 with TRBJ1-2; D is ambiguous. Germline CDR1 and CDR2: MNHEY and SVGAGI. The CDR3 covers 15 residues. V shed 2 bases and J shed 2 bases, with 12 bases lying between them. This CDR3 is CASSYSGEGNYGYTF. CDR3 in DNA: TGTGCCAGCAGTTACAGCGGGGAAGGGAACTATGGCTACACCTTC.

Regarding this clone: An end of the junction differs from the germline gene, which may be a read error. Other DNA sequences in the same sample also yield this CDR3. The J gene is TRBJ1-2, the V gene TRBV5-6, with D possibly matching TRBD1 (5 bases). CDR3 size: 16 residues. CDR1 is SGHDT and CDR2 is YYEEEE in the germline V gene. The CDR3 loop is CASSLVSSGRNYGYTF. Written as DNA, the CDR3 is TGCGCCAGCAGCTTGGTGTCATCAGGGAGAAACTATGGCTACACCTTC. Together with reference TRBV5-6 and TRBJ1-2, the CDR3 gives the full variable domain: DAGVTQSPTHLIKTRGQQVTLRCSPKSGHDTVSWYQQALGQGPQFIFQYYEEEERQRGNFPDRFSGHQFPNYSSELNVNALLLGDSALYLCASSLVSSGRNYGYTFGSGTRLTVV.